The source of this TCR beta chain is a study of T cell repertoires in cytomegalovirus infection. Whole-study context: Indications of both CMV infection and matching HLA type were provided by public TCR beta signatures.

TCRdb reprocessed the reads via MiXCR and lists one record per CDR3 protein. The table records about 900,000 distinct CDR3 sequences, approximately 31% of them present only once. Of note for this clonotype: Its matching antigen is unknown.

Study-level findings and limits: Across the ex vivo response, the dominant clonotypes were HLA-C-restricted CMV-specific TCR beta clonotypes.

Germline V CDR1 and CDR2: SGHNT, YYREEE (reference sequence). Trimming at V came to 4 bases and at J to 4 bases, leaving 17 bases not matched to a gene. CDR3 length: 18 amino acids. This clonotype was obtained from a human donor in good health (CMV status not recorded). Some clones in this sample may be carry-over from other donors' samples. This sample comprised cultured CD8+ T cells from PBMCs, obtained from culture after CMV antigen stimulation. The chain combines TRBV5-4 with TRBJ1-2; 9 bases are shared with TRBD1. CDR3 sequence (DNA): TGTGCCAGCAGCCCAACCGACAGGGGGAACTTAGTCCTCTATGGCTACACCTTC. It encodes CASSPTDRGNLVLYGYTF.